The entry that follows covers one T cell receptor beta chain sequence. Its antigen is still unknown. Molecules of cDNA were individually given unique molecular identifiers that were attached to them. TCRdb redid the calling of the 5' RACE reads with MiXCR, one entry per CDR3 protein. The sample consists of about 18,000 distinct CDR3 sequences, roughly 6.1% of them appearing once. This sample stems from a study of early T cells in non-severe SARS-CoV-2 infection. Across the study: The sequenced material was bulk RNA from unsorted whole blood, and its chains were unpaired. Study-level findings and limits: CD4 and private specificities were missed by VDJdb matching, which favored anti-spike CD8 responses.

This CDR3 is built from 11 residues. Trimming stripped 5 bases from V and 3 bases from J, with 5 bases between. In germline, CDR1 is SEHNR, CDR2 FQNEAQ (reference sequence). The genes are TRBV7-9 and TRBJ2-7; D is ambiguous. Sequencing was done on a sample of whole blood. The clonotype comes from an adult who was a healthcare worker with PCR-confirmed SARS-CoV-2 infection or an uninfected control (not recorded which). CDR3 sequence reads: CASSLNYEQYF. The CDR3 DNA reads TGTGCCAGCAGCCTAAACTACGAGCAGTACTTC. Combining the CDR3 with reference TRBV7-9 and TRBJ2-7 gives the whole variable domain DTGVSQNPRHKITKRGQNVTFRCDPISEHNRLYWYRQTLGQGPEFLTYFQNEAQLEKSRLLSDRFSAERPKGSFSTLEIQRTEQGDSAMYLCASSLNYEQYFGPGTRLTVT.